Below, 10 T cell receptor beta chains from the same sample are listed, as sequenced in a study of blood T cells in healthy people across ages. A second roughly 6 to 12 cycle PCR used barcoded and J-beta primers. TCRdb processed the 5' RACE reads anew with MiXCR; each CDR3 protein has one entry. The top ten hold around 30% of the sample, which has 890,000 or so distinct CDR3 sequences, 55% to 65% seen once. The source material was blood. Receptors were obtained from a man younger than 45 in good health.

This clonotype turned up a few times. CDR3 in amino acids: CSARDDGLTLDTQYF. DNA for the CDR3: TGCAGTGCTAGAGATGACGGGCTAACGTTAGATACGCAGTATTTT. This chain links TRBV20-1 with TRBJ2-3; D gene unclear. The length of the CDR3 is 15 residues. The V end lost 0 bases, the J end lost 5 bases, and 15 bases lay between the germline ends. CDR1 and CDR2 from the germline V gene are DFQATT and SNEGSKA (reference sequence).

The rearrangement links TRBV6-2 or TRBV6-3 to TRBJ2-5; no clear D. The germline V and J ends were trimmed by 5 bases and 2 bases, with 12 bases remaining between them. This CDR3 is built from 14 residues. Germline CDR1 is MNHEY and CDR2 is SVGEGT. CDR3 residues: CASSDVAPQETQYF. CDR3 DNA: TGTGCCAGCAGTGACGTAGCACCTCAAGAGACCCAGTACTTC.

The genes are TRBV11-2 and TRBJ2-1; no definite D call. Germline V gene data show CDR1 as SGHAT and CDR2 as FQNNGV. The CDR3 length is 13 residues. Trimming left V 0 bases short and J 10 bases short, with 10 bases between. The CDR3 loop reads CASSLDRDMEQFF. In DNA, the CDR3 is TGTGCCAGCAGCTTAGACCGAGATATGGAGCAGTTCTTC.

The CDR3 protein is CASRNRSYYEQYF. The CDR3 region has the DNA TGTGCCAGCAGAAATAGGAGTTACTACGAGCAGTACTTC. The chain links TRBV7-2 to TRBJ2-7; D unresolved. CDR1 SGHTA and CDR2 FQGNSA come from the germline V gene. This CDR3 comprises 13 residues. Trimming stripped 6 bases from V and 3 bases from J, with 12 bases between.

The gene calls are TRBV5-1 and TRBJ2-1, with D perhaps TRBD1 or TRBD2 (7 bases each). This CDR3 is 19 amino acids long. V shed 1 base and J shed 3 bases, with 23 bases lying between them. CDR1 and CDR2 (germline): SGHRS, YFSETQ. CDR3 nucleotide sequence: TGCGCCAGCAGCTTGCGGGGAGGGGGCGTGGTGTCACGCTACAATGAGCAGTTCTTC. This sequence encodes CASSLRGGGVVSRYNEQFF.

The rearrangement uses TRBV20-1 and TRBJ2-7; 10 positions agree with TRBD2. The germline CDR1 and CDR2 sequences are DFQATT and SNEGSKA (reference sequence). This CDR3 comprises 14 residues. Trimming took 3 bases from V and 2 from J; bases not matched to a gene: 4. CDR3 protein: CSASTSGTPYEQYF. The DNA for the CDR3 is TGCAGTGCTAGTACTAGCGGGACTCCCTACGAGCAGTACTTC.

V usage is TRBV29-1 and J usage is TRBJ2-2; 8 nucleotides line up with TRBD1. There are 15 residues in the CDR3. The germline V gene encodes CDR1 SQVTM and CDR2 ANQGSEA. Unmatched junction bases numbered 8, after V lost 6 bases and J lost 2 bases. The CDR3 spells CSVGQGLRNTGELFF. The CDR3 DNA reads TGCAGCGTAGGACAGGGACTGCGAAACACCGGGGAGCTGTTTTTT.

This clonotype was detected a few times. The chain recombines TRBV7-9 with TRBJ1-2; 8 bases match TRBD1. This CDR3 is built from 15 residues. V trimming: 4 bases; J trimming: 4 bases; junction bases outside the gene matches: 8. Germline V CDR1 and CDR2: SEHNR, FQNEAQ (reference sequence). CDR3 in amino acids: CASSSSGTGIYGYTF. CDR3 DNA: TGTGCCAGCAGCTCCTCCGGGACAGGTATCTATGGCTACACCTTC.

The V and J genes are TRBV4-3 and TRBJ2-3; D gene uncertain. CDR1 is LGHNA, CDR2 YSLEER, per germline. V was trimmed by 0 bases and J by 11 bases, leaving 12 bases between them. The CDR3 has 13 residues. The CDR3 DNA follows: TGCGCCAGCAGCCAAGATCGGGCAGGTCAGCAGTATTTT. Amino acid sequence: CASSQDRAGQQYF.

J is TRBJ2-7 and V is TRBV4-3; TRBD2 aligns across 8 bases. The J call is in doubt because the DNA end fits TRBJ2-4 better. Per the germline V gene, CDR1 is LGHNA and CDR2 is YSLEER. The CDR3 spans 19 residues. CDR3 bases: TGCGCCAGCAGCCCTAATCGGGAGGCGGGGGGTCCTTACAGAAACATTCAGTACTTC. It is translated as CASSPNREAGGPYRNIQYF.